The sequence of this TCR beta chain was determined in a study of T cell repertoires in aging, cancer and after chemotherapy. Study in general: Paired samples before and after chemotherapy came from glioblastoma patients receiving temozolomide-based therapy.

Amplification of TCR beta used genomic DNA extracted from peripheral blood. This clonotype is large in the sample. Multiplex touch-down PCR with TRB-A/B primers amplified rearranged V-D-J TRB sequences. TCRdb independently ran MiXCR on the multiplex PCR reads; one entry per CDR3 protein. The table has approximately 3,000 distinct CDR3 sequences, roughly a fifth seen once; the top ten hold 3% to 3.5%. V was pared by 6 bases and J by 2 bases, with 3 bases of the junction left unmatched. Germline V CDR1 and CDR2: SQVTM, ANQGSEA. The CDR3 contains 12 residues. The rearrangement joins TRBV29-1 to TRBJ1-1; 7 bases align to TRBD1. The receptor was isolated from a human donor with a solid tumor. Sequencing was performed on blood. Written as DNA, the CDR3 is TGCAGCGTCGACAGGGTTAACACTGAAGCTTTCTTT. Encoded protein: CSVDRVNTEAFF.